This is a list of T cell receptor beta chains from one sample in a study of T cell repertoires in cytomegalovirus infection. Antigens of these TCRs are unknown. A single record per CDR3 protein comes from TCRdb applying MiXCR to the reads. The sample has approximately 1,000,000 distinct CDR3 sequences; approximately 32% are singletons. Sequencing used cultured CD8+ T cells from PBMCs, obtained from culture after CMV antigen stimulation. The receptors come from a human donor in good health (CMV status not recorded). Some clones in this sample may be carry-over from other donors' samples. Both conserved end residues are part of each CDR3. A D gene is named only where the DNA matches it firmly. Clone size appears in some rows only: once, few, many, or a class for an expanded clone.

CDR3 protein: CATSGQGAGNQPQHF
CDR3 DNA: TGTGCCACCAGCGGACAGGGTGCGGGAAATCAGCCCCAGCATTTT
J gene: TRBJ1-5
CDR3 length: 15
clone size: -
V gene: TRBV15
D gene: TRBD1

CDR3 protein: CASSLDGIDTEAFF
CDR3 DNA: TGTGCCAGCAGCTTAGACGGAATTGACACTGAAGCTTTCTTT
J gene: TRBJ1-1
CDR3 length: 14
clone size: few
V gene: TRBV7-6
D gene: -

CDR3 protein: CASSVLGPDTQYF
CDR3 DNA: TGTGCCAGCAGTGTCCTGGGGCCAGATACGCAGTATTTT
J gene: TRBJ2-3
CDR3 length: 13
clone size: few
V gene: TRBV6-1
D gene: -

CDR3 protein: CASSQEEGSPYEQYF
CDR3 DNA: TGCGCCAGCAGCCAAGAGGAGGGGTCCCCCTACGAGCAGTACTTC
J gene: TRBJ2-7
CDR3 length: 15
clone size: few
V gene: TRBV4-1
D gene: -

CDR3 protein: CASSYRQVHGYTF
CDR3 DNA: TGTGCCAGCAGTTACCGACAGGTCCATGGCTACACCTTC
J gene: TRBJ1-2
CDR3 length: 13
clone size: -
V gene: TRBV6-2/TRBV6-3
D gene: -

CDR3 protein: CASSELAGEIYEQFF
CDR3 DNA: TGCGCCAGCAGTGAACTAGCGGGGGAAATCTATGAGCAGTTCTTC
J gene: TRBJ2-1
CDR3 length: 15
clone size: few
V gene: TRBV10-2
D gene: TRBD2

CDR3 protein: CASGLFTGTVTYEQYF
CDR3 DNA: TGTGCTAGTGGTTTGTTTACCGGGACAGTTACCTACGAGCAGTACTTC
J gene: TRBJ2-7
CDR3 length: 16
clone size: -
V gene: TRBV12-5
D gene: TRBD1

CDR3 protein: CASERRRQENTEAFF
CDR3 DNA: TGTGCCAGCGAGAGGAGACGACAAGAGAACACTGAAGCTTTCTTT
J gene: TRBJ1-1
CDR3 length: 15
clone size: -
V gene: TRBV6-6
D gene: -

CDR3 protein: CATGAGDLSAVNSPLHF
CDR3 DNA: TGTGCCACAGGGGCAGGGGACTTAAGTGCCGTGAATTCACCCCTCCACTTT
J gene: TRBJ1-6
CDR3 length: 17
clone size: -
V gene: TRBV10-3
D gene: -

CDR3 protein: CATSPGQGEALTF
CDR3 DNA: TGTGCCACCAGCCCGGGACAAGGGGAAGCGCTGACTTTC
J gene: TRBJ2-6
CDR3 length: 13
clone size: few
V gene: TRBV15
D gene: -

CDR3 protein: CASSFRALGSYEQYF
CDR3 DNA: TGTGCCAGCAGTTTCCGGGCCTTAGGCTCCTACGAGCAGTACTTC
J gene: TRBJ2-7
CDR3 length: 15
clone size: -
V gene: TRBV27
D gene: -

CDR3 protein: CASRWTSGDYEQYF
CDR3 DNA: TGTGCCAGCAGGTGGACTAGCGGGGACTACGAGCAGTACTTC
J gene: TRBJ2-7
CDR3 length: 14
clone size: -
V gene: TRBV27
D gene: TRBD2

CDR3 protein: CASTKTGDPYEQYF
CDR3 DNA: TGTGCCAGCACCAAAACAGGGGATCCCTACGAGCAGTACTTC
J gene: TRBJ2-7
CDR3 length: 14
clone size: -
V gene: TRBV12-3/TRBV12-4
D gene: TRBD1

CDR3 protein: CAIRGYGYTF
CDR3 DNA: TGTGCCATCAGGGGCTATGGCTACACCTTC
J gene: TRBJ1-2
CDR3 length: 10
clone size: -
V gene: TRBV2
D gene: -

CDR3 protein: CASSRGTGTNSYNEQFF
CDR3 DNA: TGCGCCAGCAGCCGCGGGACAGGGACCAACTCCTACAATGAGCAGTTCTTC
J gene: TRBJ2-1
CDR3 length: 17
clone size: -
V gene: TRBV4-1
D gene: TRBD1

CDR3 protein: CASSLGTSWDTQYF
CDR3 DNA: TGTGCCAGCAGCCTCGGGACTAGTTGGGATACGCAGTATTTT
J gene: TRBJ2-3
CDR3 length: 14
clone size: -
V gene: TRBV7-3
D gene: TRBD2

CDR3 protein: CSVPGDEQFF
CDR3 DNA: TGCAGCGTCCCAGGGGATGAGCAGTTCTTC
J gene: TRBJ2-1
CDR3 length: 10
clone size: -
V gene: TRBV29-1
D gene: -

CDR3 protein: CASSLLGGDEAFF
CDR3 DNA: TGTGCCAGCAGCCTCTTAGGGGGCGATGAAGCTTTCTTT
J gene: TRBJ1-1
CDR3 length: 13
clone size: few
V gene: TRBV7-9
D gene: TRBD1

CDR3 protein: CASSPLIRDRTYSNQPQHF
CDR3 DNA: TGTGCCAGCAGTCCCCTTATCCGGGACCGAACCTATAGCAATCAGCCCCAGCATTTT
J gene: TRBJ1-5
CDR3 length: 19
clone size: -
V gene: TRBV27
D gene: -

CDR3 protein: CAIRNGNTEAFF
CDR3 DNA: TGTGCCATCAGAAATGGGAACACTGAAGCTTTCTTT
J gene: TRBJ1-1
CDR3 length: 12
clone size: -
V gene: TRBV10-3
D gene: -

CDR3 protein: CASDEGRGPKGYTF
CDR3 DNA: TGTGCCAGCGATGAAGGCAGGGGGCCAAAAGGCTACACCTTC
J gene: TRBJ1-2
CDR3 length: 14
clone size: -
V gene: TRBV12-3/TRBV12-4
D gene: TRBD1

CDR3 protein: CSVVFSGPTDTQYF
CDR3 DNA: TGCAGCGTGGTCTTCTCGGGACCCACAGATACGCAGTATTTT
J gene: TRBJ2-3
CDR3 length: 14
clone size: -
V gene: TRBV29-1
D gene: -

CDR3 protein: CASSWTGDTIYF
CDR3 DNA: TGTGCCAGCAGCTGGACAGGGGACACCATATATTTT
J gene: TRBJ1-3
CDR3 length: 12
clone size: -
V gene: TRBV7-6
D gene: TRBD1

CDR3 protein: CASSGFGQVGRSGYTF
CDR3 DNA: TGTGCCAGCAGTGGGTTTGGGCAGGTTGGGCGTAGTGGCTACACCTTC
J gene: TRBJ1-2
CDR3 length: 16
clone size: -
V gene: TRBV2
D gene: -

CDR3 protein: CASSLGQGRRIHQPQHF
CDR3 DNA: TGCGCCAGCAGCTTAGGGCAGGGAAGAAGGATTCATCAGCCCCAGCATTTT
J gene: TRBJ1-5
CDR3 length: 17
clone size: -
V gene: TRBV5-1
D gene: -

CDR3 protein: CASAVASGVIEQFF
CDR3 DNA: TGTGCCAGCGCCGTAGCTAGCGGGGTGATTGAGCAGTTCTTC
J gene: TRBJ2-1
CDR3 length: 14
clone size: -
V gene: TRBV27
D gene: TRBD2

CDR3 protein: CASSYSGGNSYEQYF
CDR3 DNA: TGTGCCAGCAGTTATAGCGGGGGGAACTCCTACGAGCAGTACTTC
J gene: TRBJ2-7
CDR3 length: 15
clone size: many
V gene: TRBV7-2
D gene: TRBD2

CDR3 protein: CATLVGGQGEAFF
CDR3 DNA: TGTGCCACCCTGGTCGGGGGTCAGGGTGAAGCTTTCTTT
J gene: TRBJ1-1
CDR3 length: 13
clone size: once
V gene: TRBV2
D gene: -

CDR3 protein: CASSDSYEQFF
CDR3 DNA: TGTGCCAGCAGCGATAGCTATGAGCAGTTCTTC
J gene: TRBJ2-1
CDR3 length: 11
clone size: many
V gene: TRBV7-6
D gene: -

CDR3 protein: CASSSDGDTQYF
CDR3 DNA: TGTGCCAGCAGCTCCGACGGAGATACGCAGTATTTT
J gene: TRBJ2-3
CDR3 length: 12
clone size: few
V gene: TRBV7-6
D gene: -

CDR3 protein: CASSPGTEGTEAFF
CDR3 DNA: TGCGCCAGCAGCCCGGGTACGGAGGGGACTGAAGCTTTCTTT
J gene: TRBJ1-1
CDR3 length: 14
clone size: -
V gene: TRBV4-1
D gene: -

CDR3 protein: CASSLERGRLAGVGEETQYF
CDR3 DNA: TGTGCCAGCAGCTTAGAGAGGGGGCGACTAGCGGGGGTTGGGGAAGAGACCCAGTACTTC
J gene: TRBJ2-5
CDR3 length: 20
clone size: many
V gene: TRBV7-6
D gene: TRBD2

CDR3 protein: CASRYMGEAFF
CDR3 DNA: TGTGCCAGCAGATATATGGGTGAAGCTTTCTTT
J gene: TRBJ1-1
CDR3 length: 11
clone size: -
V gene: TRBV12-3/TRBV12-4
D gene: -

CDR3 protein: CASRARQLDWANEQFF
CDR3 DNA: TGTGCCAGCAGGGCCCGACAGCTTGATTGGGCCAATGAGCAGTTCTTC
J gene: TRBJ2-1
CDR3 length: 16
clone size: few
V gene: TRBV27
D gene: -

CDR3 protein: CASSPDRVVTGELFF
CDR3 DNA: TGTGCCAGCAGTCCCGACAGGGTAGTCACCGGGGAGCTGTTTTTT
J gene: TRBJ2-2
CDR3 length: 15
clone size: few
V gene: TRBV6-1
D gene: TRBD1

CDR3 protein: CASSLGESPLHF
CDR3 DNA: TGTGCCAGCAGCTTGGGGGAATCACCCCTCCACTTT
J gene: TRBJ1-6
CDR3 length: 12
clone size: -
V gene: TRBV7-9
D gene: -

CDR3 protein: CASGTGDPFYGYTF
CDR3 DNA: TGTGCCAGCGGTACCGGGGACCCGTTCTATGGCTACACCTTC
J gene: TRBJ1-2
CDR3 length: 14
clone size: -
V gene: TRBV6-1
D gene: -

CDR3 protein: CASSRGQPARETQYF
CDR3 DNA: TGTGCCAGCAGCCGGGGACAGCCGGCACGAGAGACCCAGTACTTC
J gene: TRBJ2-5
CDR3 length: 15
clone size: many
V gene: TRBV7-6
D gene: TRBD1

CDR3 protein: CASSLGGREQFF
CDR3 DNA: TGTGCCAGCAGCTTAGGGGGGCGCGAGCAGTTCTTC
J gene: TRBJ2-1
CDR3 length: 12
clone size: many
V gene: TRBV7-9
D gene: -

CDR3 protein: CASSLDLAGGVYNEQFF
CDR3 DNA: TGTGCCAGCAGCTTAGATTTAGCGGGGGGGGTCTACAATGAGCAGTTCTTC
J gene: TRBJ2-1
CDR3 length: 17
clone size: few
V gene: TRBV7-8
D gene: TRBD2

CDR3 protein: CASSQEPSHYSTDTQYF
CDR3 DNA: TGTGCCAGCAGCCAAGAACCTAGCCACTATAGCACAGATACGCAGTATTTT
J gene: TRBJ2-3
CDR3 length: 17
clone size: few
V gene: TRBV14
D gene: -

CDR3 protein: CASSLRLIEQYF
CDR3 DNA: TGTGCCAGCAGCTTGCGGCTGATCGAGCAGTACTTC
J gene: TRBJ2-7
CDR3 length: 12
clone size: -
V gene: TRBV7-8
D gene: -

CDR3 protein: CASSLTRAGSGTEAFF
CDR3 DNA: TGTGCCAGCAGCTTAACCCGGGCAGGGTCAGGGACTGAAGCTTTCTTT
J gene: TRBJ1-1
CDR3 length: 16
clone size: -
V gene: TRBV7-3
D gene: -

CDR3 protein: CASSEARAGDTQYF
CDR3 DNA: TGCGCCAGCAGTGAGGCCAGGGCCGGGGATACGCAGTATTTT
J gene: TRBJ2-3
CDR3 length: 14
clone size: -
V gene: TRBV10-2
D gene: -

CDR3 protein: CASSPPTSRQTQYF
CDR3 DNA: TGTGCCAGCAGTCCCCCGACTAGCCGGCAGACCCAGTACTTC
J gene: TRBJ2-5
CDR3 length: 14
clone size: few
V gene: TRBV7-8
D gene: TRBD2

CDR3 protein: CASSQTVESGNIQYF
CDR3 DNA: TGTGCCAGCAGCCAAACCGTCGAGTCGGGAAACATTCAGTACTTC
J gene: TRBJ2-4
CDR3 length: 15
clone size: few
V gene: TRBV3-1
D gene: -

CDR3 protein: CASSHQGTTNTGELFF
CDR3 DNA: TGTGCCAGCAGCCACCAGGGGACTACCAACACCGGGGAGCTGTTTTTT
J gene: TRBJ2-2
CDR3 length: 16
clone size: -
V gene: TRBV7-6
D gene: -

CDR3 protein: CASSLGLAVSTDTQYF
CDR3 DNA: TGTGCCAGCAGCTTGGGACTAGCGGTTAGCACAGATACGCAGTATTTT
J gene: TRBJ2-3
CDR3 length: 16
clone size: few
V gene: TRBV5-8
D gene: TRBD2

CDR3 protein: CASSLAGWRDGYTF
CDR3 DNA: TGTGCCAGCAGCTTAGCGGGATGGAGGGATGGCTACACCTTC
J gene: TRBJ1-2
CDR3 length: 14
clone size: few
V gene: TRBV7-6
D gene: -

CDR3 protein: CSARDDQDTQYF
CDR3 DNA: TGCAGTGCTAGAGACGATCAAGATACGCAGTATTTT
J gene: TRBJ2-3
CDR3 length: 12
clone size: few
V gene: TRBV20-1
D gene: -

CDR3 protein: CASSYSATVYNEQFF
CDR3 DNA: TGTGCCAGCAGTTACTCTGCGACTGTATACAATGAGCAGTTCTTC
J gene: TRBJ2-1
CDR3 length: 15
clone size: -
V gene: TRBV6-2/TRBV6-3
D gene: -

CDR3 protein: CASSMAGGSDTQYF
CDR3 DNA: TGTGCCAGTAGTATGGCAGGGGGCTCAGATACGCAGTATTTT
J gene: TRBJ2-3
CDR3 length: 14
clone size: many
V gene: TRBV19
D gene: TRBD1

CDR3 protein: CASADANTDTQYF
CDR3 DNA: TGTGCCAGCGCGGATGCAAACACAGATACGCAGTATTTT
J gene: TRBJ2-3
CDR3 length: 13
clone size: -
V gene: TRBV12-3/TRBV12-4
D gene: -

CDR3 protein: CASSFPELNEQFF
CDR3 DNA: TGTGCCAGCAGCTTCCCGGAGCTCAATGAGCAGTTCTTC
J gene: TRBJ2-1
CDR3 length: 13
clone size: many
V gene: TRBV7-6
D gene: -

CDR3 protein: CASSLGLASSTDTQYF
CDR3 DNA: TGTGCCAGCAGCTTAGGTCTAGCGTCTAGCACAGATACGCAGTATTTT
J gene: TRBJ2-3
CDR3 length: 16
clone size: many
V gene: TRBV7-9
D gene: -

CDR3 protein: CASSVGREGPDEKLFF
CDR3 DNA: TGTGCCAGCAGCGTGGGAAGGGAAGGGCCGGATGAAAAACTGTTTTTT
J gene: TRBJ1-4
CDR3 length: 16
clone size: -
V gene: TRBV5-4
D gene: -

CDR3 protein: CASRRLAGGLYNEQFF
CDR3 DNA: TGTGCCAGCAGGAGACTAGCGGGGGGCTTGTACAATGAGCAGTTCTTC
J gene: TRBJ2-1
CDR3 length: 16
clone size: few
V gene: TRBV6-1
D gene: TRBD2

CDR3 protein: CASSPGGQGYGYTF
CDR3 DNA: TGTGCCAGCAGTCCAGGGGGTCAAGGCTATGGCTACACCTTC
J gene: TRBJ1-2
CDR3 length: 14
clone size: -
V gene: TRBV27
D gene: TRBD1

CDR3 protein: CASSLRGLEAKNIQYF
CDR3 DNA: TGTGCCAGCAGCTTGAGAGGATTAGAGGCCAAAAACATTCAGTACTTC
J gene: TRBJ2-4
CDR3 length: 16
clone size: -
V gene: TRBV5-6
D gene: -